The 2 T cell receptor beta chains below all came from one sample that was sequenced in a study of patients with pleural tuberculosis. TCRdb fed the reads into MiXCR, producing one record per CDR3 protein. The sample has under 55,000 distinct CDR3 sequences, 6% to 9.5% seen once. These receptors were taken from a human donor with pleural tuberculosis.

In this sample, this clonotype turned up many times. This rearrangement joins TRBV2 to TRBJ1-5, with D possibly being TRBD1 (6 bases). Germline V lookup: CDR1 SNHLY, CDR2 FYNNEI. The V end was cut by 3 bases, the J end by 5 bases, with 11 bases between. The CDR3 sequence is 14 residues long. The CDR3 reads CASSEQGQDQPQHF. The CDR3 coding sequence is TGTGCCAGCAGTGAGCAGGGGCAGGATCAGCCCCAGCATTTT.

The sample holds many counts of this clonotype. This rearrangement joins TRBV3-1 to TRBJ1-1; no definite D call. Germline V gene sequence: CDR1 LGHDT, CDR2 YNNKEL (reference sequence). The V end was cut by 7 bases, the J end by 1 base, with 10 bases between. The CDR3 length is 13 residues. The CDR3 nucleotides read TGTGCCAGCAAAATGTCGGCGAACACTGAAGCTTTCTTT. The encoded protein is CASKMSANTEAFF.